This note documents a single TCR beta chain sequence. CDR3 length equals 18 residues. Trimming removed 2 bases from V and 4 bases from J; junction bases left unmatched: 8. CDR1 is ENHRY, CDR2 SYGVKD, per germline. This record comes from a study of blood T cell repertoires in COVID-19. Study overall: Acute-phase and convalescent COVID-19 samples originated in the United States, Italy and Spain. Sample material is recorded as cDNA or gDNA derived from T cells, B-cell-depleted T cells, or PBMCs.

Per the study methods: Quantification of nucleated cells was approximated via reference gene primer amplification. TCRdb's table, derived via immunoSEQ multiplex PCR, lists solely in-frame clones and lacks some. V, J and clone size reflect that table, while D and trimming were determined from the DNA. Of under 45,000 clones listed, about 83% are singletons. The sequenced sample consisted of peripheral blood. The V call is TRBV10-3, the J call TRBJ2-2; 12 nucleotides line up with TRBD2. The clonotype was recovered from a woman of 80 years or more with active or convalescent COVID-19. The chain's CDR3 is CAISEGRASGRGTGELFF. In DNA, the CDR3 is TGTGCCATCAGTGAGGGTCGGGCTAGCGGGAGGGGCACCGGGGAGCTGTTTTTT.